Presented here are 14 T cell receptor beta chains from one specimen sequenced in a study of blood T cells in healthy people across ages. For the second PCR, which ran for 7 to 11 cycles, a sample-barcoded 5' primer and a J-beta primer mix were used. Each CDR3 protein is one row after TCRdb ran MiXCR on the 5' RACE reads. The top ten hold nearly 20% of the sample, which has approximately 850,000 distinct CDR3 sequences, under 55% seen once. Sequenced material: blood. The receptors shown here come from a man aged 55 to 70 in good health.

The rearrangement joins TRBV5-1 to TRBJ2-3; no definite D call. The germline gives CDR1 SGHRS, CDR2 YFSETQ. The CDR3 is made up of 16 amino acids. Between the trimmed V and J ends, which lost 0 bases and 1 base, there was a span of 12 bases. CDR3 protein: CASSLALAVGTDTQYF. In nucleotides, the CDR3 is TGCGCCAGCAGCTTGGCCTTGGCGGTGGGCACAGATACGCAGTATTTT.

The chain carries TRBV7-6 and TRBJ2-1; possibly TRBD2 for D (5 bases). V was trimmed by 1 base and J by 4 bases, leaving 14 bases between them. Germline CDR1 reads SGHVS; CDR2 reads FNYEAQ. The CDR3 covers 16 residues. The CDR3 here is CASSLGVATNYNEQFF. Here the CDR3 DNA reads TGTGCCAGCAGCTTAGGGGTAGCGACTAATTACAATGAGCAGTTCTTC.

V is TRBV19 and J is TRBJ2-1, with TRBD1 as a possible D gene (6 bases). This CDR3 spans 13 amino acids. Germline V gene data show CDR1 as LNHDA and CDR2 as SQIVND (reference sequence). V was pared by 7 bases and J by 4 bases, with 11 bases between. In nucleotides, the CDR3 is TGTGCCAGTAACTCTCAGGGGTACAATGAGCAGTTCTTC. Protein product: CASNSQGYNEQFF.

This clonotype appeared a few times. The chain employs TRBV7-2 and TRBJ2-5; TRBD2 matches 9 bases. The end of the DNA aligns better with TRBJ2-7, so the J call may be wrong. CDR1 is SGHTA, CDR2 FQGNSA, per germline. The CDR3 runs 15 residues. The CDR3 bases are TGTGCCAGCAGCCTAGTAGCGGGGGCGGGCTACGAGCAGTACTTC. Translated, it gives CASSLVAGAGYEQYF.

This clonotype showed up just a few times. The chain has TRBV25-1 and TRBJ2-1; 13 nucleotides align to TRBD2. The CDR3 runs to 15 residues. Germline lookup yields CDR1 MGHDK and CDR2 SYGVNS. V gave up 7 bases and J gave up 9 bases; unmatched junction bases: 9. The CDR3 coding sequence is TGTGCCAGCAACGAAGGAGGACTAGCGGGGGTTGAGCAGTTCTTC. Its translation: CASNEGGLAGVEQFF.

A single count supports this clonotype. The chain joins TRBV7-9 to TRBJ1-4, with TRBD1 matching over 9 bases. V dropped 5 bases and J dropped 1; count of bases not matched to a gene: 14. The CDR3 length is 19 residues. Per the germline V gene, CDR1 is SEHNR and CDR2 is FQNEAQ (reference sequence). CDR3 in amino acids: CASSRPGQGFRRTNEKLFF. CDR3 DNA: TGTGCCAGCAGCCGACCTGGACAGGGGTTCAGGCGAACTAATGAAAAACTGTTTTTT.

This clonotype has just a few counts. This chain links TRBV27 with TRBJ2-1, with D possibly TRBD1 on 7 matching bases. The CDR3 totals 18 residues. V dropped 0 bases and J dropped 4 bases, with 19 bases sitting between them. Germline V gene data show CDR1 as MNHEY and CDR2 as SMNVEV (reference sequence). The CDR3 coding sequence is TGTGCCAGCAGTTTATCCCCGAGACAGGGAGGAGAGTACAATGAGCAGTTCTTC. It translates to CASSLSPRQGGEYNEQFF.

Only a few counts were recorded for this clonotype. This rearrangement joins TRBV7-2 to TRBJ2-3, with 11 bases fitting TRBD2. Germline assignment: CDR1 SGHTA and CDR2 FQGNSA. The V and J ends lost 3 bases and 6 bases, in that order; junction bases with no gene match: 5. This CDR3 is built from 15 residues. For the CDR3, the DNA is TGTGCCAGCAGCTTTTATAGCGGGGGGGCGGATACGCAGTATTTT. This codes for CASSFYSGGADTQYF.

The chain combines TRBV20-1 with TRBJ2-5; 8 positions agree with TRBD2. V shed 5 bases, J shed 1 base, and the junction held 6 bases outside the gene matches. CDR1 and CDR2 (germline): DFQATT, SNEGSKA (reference sequence). CDR3 size: 14 residues. CDR3 in amino acids: CSAGRRGVQETQYF. The CDR3 region has the DNA TGCAGTGCTGGGCGGCGGGGGGTCCAAGAGACCCAGTACTTC.

The rearrangement links TRBV20-1 to TRBJ1-1, with a possible D match to TRBD1 (6 bases). This CDR3 has 14 residues. Trimming stripped 0 bases from V and 4 bases from J, with 12 bases between. Germline V gene data show CDR1 as DFQATT and CDR2 as SNEGSKA (reference sequence). Here the CDR3 DNA reads TGCAGTGCTAGAGACAGGGAAGGGGGCACTGAAGCTTTCTTT. Protein product: CSARDREGGTEAFF.

The V gene is TRBV2, the J gene TRBJ2-1; 9 nucleotides match TRBD2. This CDR3 is built from 15 residues. Germline values: CDR1 SNHLY, CDR2 FYNNEI. V lost 5 bases, J lost 6 bases, and 8 bases stayed unmatched. The CDR3 DNA follows: TGTGCCAGCAGTCGGCCGGGACTAGCCTCCAATGAGCAGTTCTTC. The encoded protein is CASSRPGLASNEQFF.

J is TRBJ2-7 and V is TRBV30; 11 bases map to TRBD1. The CDR3 totals 14 residues. With V trimmed by 2 bases and J by 3 bases, 3 bases remained unmatched. CDR1 is GTSNPN and CDR2 is SVGIG in the germline V gene (reference sequence). The CDR3 region has the DNA TGTGCCTGGAGTCCGGGACAGGGGGGCTACGAGCAGTACTTC. The encoded protein is CAWSPGQGGYEQYF.

This sequence joins TRBV5-1 and TRBJ2-5; 9 positions match TRBD1. Germline V gene data show CDR1 as SGHRS and CDR2 as YFSETQ. The CDR3 is 17 residues long. V lost 3 bases to trimming and J lost 11 bases; unmatched junction nucleotides: 20. DNA for the CDR3: TGCGCCAGCAGCTCGGATTTGGTGGGACAGGGAACCGGAGAGCAGTACTTC. Protein product: CASSSDLVGQGTGEQYF.

This clonotype came up a few times. CDR3 sequence reads: CASSYSMAGGEQFF. The CDR3 DNA sequence: TGTGCCAGCAGTTACTCGATGGCAGGCGGGGAGCAGTTCTTC. The chain couples TRBV6-2 or TRBV6-3 to TRBJ2-1, with a weak D call TRBD2 (5 bases). Germline V gene sequence: CDR1 MNHEY, CDR2 SVGEGT. The CDR3 is made up of 14 amino acids. V gave up 0 bases and J gave up 10 bases, with 13 bases separating them.